This T cell receptor beta chain was obtained from a study of OX40 agonist ivuxolimab in advanced cancers. Study as a whole: Partial response was recorded in three patients: one hepatocellular carcinoma and two cutaneous melanoma cases.

Concerning this clone itself: Its antigen is currently unknown.

There are 15 residues in the CDR3. Only in-frame clones appear in the TCRdb table, and some are missing; sequencing was by immunoSEQ multiplex PCR. This sample has about 34,000 clones, with around 90% found just once. Whole-study findings and limits: Clonal expansion from baseline to week 6 occurred in both CD4+ and CD8+ T cells.

The starting material was CD4+ or CD8+ T cells sorted from blood, obtained in a trial of the OX40 agonist ivuxolimab. The clonotype originates from an adult with an advanced solid tumor such as melanoma, head and neck, liver or kidney cancer. The chain is built from TRBV12-2 and TRBJ2-5; the table gives TRBD1 as D, unverified against the DNA. The J call may be wrong; the DNA end is better matched by TRBJ2-7. TRBV12-2 is marked as a pseudogene. The CDR3 region is CASRLEPGQGNEQYF. The CDR3 nucleotides are TGTGCAAGTCGCTTAGAGCCGGGACAGGGGAACGAGCAGTACTTC.